This T cell receptor (beta chain) was recorded in a study of blood T cell repertoires in COVID-19. Study-wide context: There were acute and convalescent COVID-19 samples, and they came from the United States, Italy and Spain. T cells, B-cell-depleted T cells, or PBMCs provided the cDNA or gDNA that served as material.

Per the germline V gene, CDR1 is LNHDA and CDR2 is SQIVND (reference sequence). CDR3 length: 13 residues. The V and J ends lost 4 bases and 3 bases, in that order; junction bases with no gene match: 0. Clones were sequenced by immunoSEQ multiplex PCR, and TCRdb holds only the in-frame ones, with some missing. The sample lists about 15,000 clones, roughly nine tenths occurring once. The sample was peripheral blood. The sequence was collected from a woman in her seventies in a cohort sampled during active or convalescent COVID-19. The chain employs TRBV19 and TRBJ1-1; the match to TRBD1 covers 9 bases. The CDR3 bases are TGTGCCAGTAGTAGGGACAGGGACACTGAAGCTTTCTTT. It codes for CASSRDRDTEAFF.